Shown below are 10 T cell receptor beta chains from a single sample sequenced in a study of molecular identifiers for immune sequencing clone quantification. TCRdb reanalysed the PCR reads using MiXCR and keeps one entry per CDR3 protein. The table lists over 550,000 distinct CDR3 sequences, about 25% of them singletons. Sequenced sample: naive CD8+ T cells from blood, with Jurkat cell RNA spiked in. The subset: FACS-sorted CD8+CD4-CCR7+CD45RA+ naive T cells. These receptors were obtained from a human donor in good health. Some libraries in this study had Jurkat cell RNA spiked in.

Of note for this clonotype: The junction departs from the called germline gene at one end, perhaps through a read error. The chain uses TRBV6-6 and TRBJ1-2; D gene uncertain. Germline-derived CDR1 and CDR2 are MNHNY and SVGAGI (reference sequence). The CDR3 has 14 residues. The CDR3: CASSYSPPNYDYTF. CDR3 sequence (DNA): TGTGCCAGCAGTTACTCGCCACCTAACTATGACTACACCTTC.

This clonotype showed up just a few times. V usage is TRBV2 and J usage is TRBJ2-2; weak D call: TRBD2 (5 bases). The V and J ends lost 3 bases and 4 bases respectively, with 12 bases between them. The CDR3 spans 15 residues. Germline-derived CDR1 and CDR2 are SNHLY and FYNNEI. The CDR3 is CASSEWPAGTGELFF. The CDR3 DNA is TGTGCCAGCAGTGAGTGGCCTGCGGGCACCGGGGAGCTGTTTTTT.

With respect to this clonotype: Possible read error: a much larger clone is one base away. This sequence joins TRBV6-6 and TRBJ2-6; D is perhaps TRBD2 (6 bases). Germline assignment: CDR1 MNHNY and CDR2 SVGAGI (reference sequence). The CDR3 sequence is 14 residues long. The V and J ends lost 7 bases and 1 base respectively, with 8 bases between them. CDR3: CASMGRSGANVLTF. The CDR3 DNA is TGTGCCAGCATGGGGAGGTCTGGGGCCAACGTCCTGACTTTC.

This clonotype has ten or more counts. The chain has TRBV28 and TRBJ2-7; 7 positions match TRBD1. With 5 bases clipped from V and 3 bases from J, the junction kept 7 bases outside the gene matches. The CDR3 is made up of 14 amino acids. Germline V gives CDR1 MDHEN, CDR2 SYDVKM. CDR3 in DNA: TGTGCCAGCAGTCCGTGGACAGGATACTACGAGCAGTACTTC. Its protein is CASSPWTGYYEQYF. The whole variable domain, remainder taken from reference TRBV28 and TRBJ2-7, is DVKVTQSSRYLVKRTGEKVFLECVQDMDHENMFWYRQDPGLGLRLIYFSYDVKMKEKGDIPEGYSVSREKKERFSLILESASTNQTSMYLCASSPWTGYYEQYFGPGTRLTVT.

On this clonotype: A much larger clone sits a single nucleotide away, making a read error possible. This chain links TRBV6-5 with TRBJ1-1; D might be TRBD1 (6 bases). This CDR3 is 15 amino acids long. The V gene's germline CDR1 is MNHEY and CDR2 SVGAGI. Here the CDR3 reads CASSYDRTANTEALF. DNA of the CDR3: TGTGCCAGCAGTTACGATCGGACAGCGAACACTGAAGCTCTCTTT.

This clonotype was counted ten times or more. The CDR3 nucleotides are TGTGCCAGCAGTTCGGACAGGGGGGAACTGTTTTTT. Its translation: CASSSDRGELFF. The chain links TRBV12-3 or TRBV12-4 to TRBJ1-4; 10 bases line up with TRBD1. The CDR3 loop spans 12 amino acids. The V gene end was trimmed by 4 bases and the J gene end by 12 bases; junction bases not matched to a gene: 2.

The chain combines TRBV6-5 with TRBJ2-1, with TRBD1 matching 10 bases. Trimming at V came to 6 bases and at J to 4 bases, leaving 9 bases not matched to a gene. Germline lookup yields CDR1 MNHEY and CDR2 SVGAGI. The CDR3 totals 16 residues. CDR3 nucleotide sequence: TGTGCCAGCAGCGCTCAACCGGGACAGGGGTACAATGAGCAGTTCTTC. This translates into CASSAQPGQGYNEQFF.

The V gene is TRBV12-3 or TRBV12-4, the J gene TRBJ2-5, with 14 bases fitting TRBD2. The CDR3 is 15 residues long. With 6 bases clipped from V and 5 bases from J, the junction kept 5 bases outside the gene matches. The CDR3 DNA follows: TGTGCCAGCAGCGGACTAGCGGGAGGTTGGGAGACCCAGTACTTC. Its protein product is CASSGLAGGWETQYF.

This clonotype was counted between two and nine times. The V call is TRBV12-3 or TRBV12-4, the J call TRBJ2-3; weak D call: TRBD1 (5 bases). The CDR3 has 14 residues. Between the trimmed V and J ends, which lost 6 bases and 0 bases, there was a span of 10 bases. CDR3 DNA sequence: TGTGCCAGCAGCCCACAGGCCAGCACAGATACGCAGTATTTT. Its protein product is CASSPQASTDTQYF.

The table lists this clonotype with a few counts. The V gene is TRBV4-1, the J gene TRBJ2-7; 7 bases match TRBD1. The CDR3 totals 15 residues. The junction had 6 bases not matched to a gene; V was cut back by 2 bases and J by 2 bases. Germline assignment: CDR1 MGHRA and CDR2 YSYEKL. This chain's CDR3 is CASSQLTGKPYEQYF. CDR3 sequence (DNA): TGCGCCAGCAGCCAATTGACAGGGAAGCCCTACGAGCAGTACTTC.